This T cell receptor (beta chain) was found in a study of PD-1 blockade in classical Hodgkin lymphoma. Each and every patient relapsed after autologous stem cell transplantation, and patients got differing brentuximab vedotin exposure. Responses achieved at best were complete response, partial response or progressive disease. Clones were sequenced by immunoSEQ multiplex PCR, and TCRdb holds only the in-frame ones, with some missing. The repertoire holds around 96,000 clones, with approximately 80% as singletons. Notes on this clone: Its target is unknown.

The CDR3 contains 16 residues. Trimming left V 0 bases short and J 1 base short, with 10 bases between. CDR1 and CDR2 (germline): SGDLS, YYNGEE. Broader study findings: The CD4+ diversity rise by C4D1 was clearest in complete responders. According to reports, newly diagnosed patients had lower baseline TCR diversity than healthy donors, and relapsed/refractory patients had lower baseline TCR diversity still.

V gene TRBV9 combines with J gene TRBJ2-2; maybe TRBD2 (6 bases). The receptor's source is a human donor with classical Hodgkin lymphoma. The sample here was peripheral blood mononuclear cells (PBMCs), taken at baseline. Here the CDR3 reads CASSVGISGNTGELFF. The CDR3 DNA sequence: TGTGCCAGCAGCGTAGGAATTAGCGGGAACACCGGGGAGCTGTTTTTT.